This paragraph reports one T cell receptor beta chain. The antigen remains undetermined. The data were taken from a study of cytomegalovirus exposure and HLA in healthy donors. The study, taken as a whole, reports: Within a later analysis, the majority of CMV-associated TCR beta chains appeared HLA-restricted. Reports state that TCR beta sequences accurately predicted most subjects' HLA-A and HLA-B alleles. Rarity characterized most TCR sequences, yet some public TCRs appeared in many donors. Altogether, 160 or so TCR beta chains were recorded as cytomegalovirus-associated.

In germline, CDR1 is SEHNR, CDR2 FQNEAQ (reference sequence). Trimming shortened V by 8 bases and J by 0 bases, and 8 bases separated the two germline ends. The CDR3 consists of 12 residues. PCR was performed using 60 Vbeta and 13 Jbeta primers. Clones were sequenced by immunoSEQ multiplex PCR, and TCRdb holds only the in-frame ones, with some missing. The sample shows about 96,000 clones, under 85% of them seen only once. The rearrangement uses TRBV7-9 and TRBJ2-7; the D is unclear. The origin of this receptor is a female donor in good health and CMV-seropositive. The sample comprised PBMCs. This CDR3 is CASETFSYEQYF. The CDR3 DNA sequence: TGTGCCAGCGAGACATTCTCCTACGAGCAGTACTTC. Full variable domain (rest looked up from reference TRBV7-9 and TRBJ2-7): DTGVSQNPRHKITKRGQNVTFRCDPISEHNRLYWYRQTLGQGPEFLTYFQNEAQLEKSRLLSDRFSAERPKGSFSTLEIQRTEQGDSAMYLCASETFSYEQYFGPGTRLTVT.